One and the same sample provided the 4 T cell receptor beta chains below, sequenced in a study of human T cells and chemical hapten exposure. The time point was: patch test 3, about 24 weeks after DPC sensitization. Documented treatment: therapeutic diphenylcyclopropenone sensitization with weekly scalp DPC. Each CDR3 protein is one row after TCRdb ran MiXCR on the RACE reads. The profile shows some 110,000 distinct CDR3 sequences, approximately 36% of them singletons. Sequenced here: whole blood, sampled in connection with sensitization to the hapten diphenylcyclopropenone (DPC). These receptor sequences come from a man in his forties with alopecia areata. Some clones in this sample may be carry-over from other donors' samples.

Comments on this clonotype: The junction differs from germline at one of its ends, possibly a read error. V and J are TRBV28 and TRBJ2-1; the D is unclear. Germline-derived CDR1 and CDR2 are MDHEN and SYDVKM. The CDR3 sequence is 10 residues long. The CDR3 is CVSSFVEQFF. The CDR3, as DNA: TGTGTCAGCAGTTTTGTGGAGCAGTTCTTC.

This clonotype has just a few counts. This chain uses TRBV5-1 with TRBJ2-5; no reliable D call. CDR3 length: 13 residues. V was shortened by 3 bases and J by 0 bases, with 6 bases between the two germline ends. The V gene's germline CDR1 is SGHRS and CDR2 YFSETQ. In DNA form, the CDR3 reads TGCGCCAGCAGCTCGGAGTACCAAGAGACCCAGTACTTC. This encodes CASSSEYQETQYF.

The chain employs TRBV6-6 and TRBJ2-5, with no clear D. The germline V and J ends were trimmed by 2 bases and 1 base, with 5 bases remaining between them. The CDR3 contains 13 residues. Germline V gene sequence: CDR1 MNHNY, CDR2 SVGAGI (reference sequence). CDR3 coding DNA: TGTGCCAGCAGTTACCTGGGCCAAGAGACCCAGTACTTC. Translating it yields CASSYLGQETQYF.

The chain couples TRBV30 to TRBJ2-7; 9 bases line up with TRBD2. J lost 12 bases, V lost 0 bases, and 9 bases had no gene match. In germline, CDR1 is GTSNPN, CDR2 SVGIG (reference sequence). This CDR3 is 13 amino acids long. The DNA for the CDR3 is TGTGCCTGGAGTGTTCGGCCTAGCGGGAAACCGTACTTC. It is translated as CAWSVRPSGKPYF.